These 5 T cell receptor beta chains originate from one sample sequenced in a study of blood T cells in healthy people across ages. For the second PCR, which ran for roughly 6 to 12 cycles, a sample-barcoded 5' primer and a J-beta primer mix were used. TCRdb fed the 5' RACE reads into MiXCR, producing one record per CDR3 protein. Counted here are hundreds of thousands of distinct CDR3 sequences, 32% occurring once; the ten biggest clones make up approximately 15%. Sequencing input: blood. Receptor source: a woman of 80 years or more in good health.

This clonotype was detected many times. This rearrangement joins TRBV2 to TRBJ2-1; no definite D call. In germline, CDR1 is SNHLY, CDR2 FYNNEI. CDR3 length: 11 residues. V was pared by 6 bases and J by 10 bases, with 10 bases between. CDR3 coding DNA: TGTGCCAGCAGCCGCAATCGCGAGCAGTTCTTC. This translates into CASSRNREQFF.

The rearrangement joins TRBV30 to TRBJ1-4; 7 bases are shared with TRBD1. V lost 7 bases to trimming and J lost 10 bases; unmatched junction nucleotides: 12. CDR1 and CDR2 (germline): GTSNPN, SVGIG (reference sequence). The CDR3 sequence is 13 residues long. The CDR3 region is CAYTDRPMVKLFF. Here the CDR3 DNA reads TGTGCCTATACGGACAGGCCGATGGTAAAACTGTTTTTT.

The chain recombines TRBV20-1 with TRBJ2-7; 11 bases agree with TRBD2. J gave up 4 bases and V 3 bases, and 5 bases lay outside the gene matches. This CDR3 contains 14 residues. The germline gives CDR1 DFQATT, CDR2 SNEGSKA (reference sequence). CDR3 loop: CSASSGTSGYEQYF. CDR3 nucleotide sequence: TGCAGTGCTAGCTCCGGGACTAGCGGTTACGAGCAGTACTTC.

CDR3 sequence: CAWSTGKVNTEAFF. CDR3 in DNA: TGTGCCTGGAGTACAGGGAAGGTGAACACTGAAGCTTTCTTT. The chain joins TRBV30 to TRBJ1-1; tentative D call: TRBD1 (6 bases). The CDR3 runs to 14 residues. From germline, CDR1 is GTSNPN and CDR2 SVGIG (reference sequence). V lost 2 bases and J lost 0, with 10 bases in between.

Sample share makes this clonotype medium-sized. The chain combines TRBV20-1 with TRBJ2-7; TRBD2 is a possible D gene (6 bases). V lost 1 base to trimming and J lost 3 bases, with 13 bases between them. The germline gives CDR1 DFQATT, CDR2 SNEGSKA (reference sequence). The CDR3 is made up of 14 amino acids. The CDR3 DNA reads TGCAGTGCTAGAGGGGGGGACCTACACTACGAGCAGTACTTC. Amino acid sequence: CSARGGDLHYEQYF.